One T cell receptor (beta chain) is described in this entry. Unique molecular identifiers were used to barcode this TCRbeta library. One entry per CDR3 protein, called by TCRdb with MiXCR from the PCR reads. The data hold around 480,000 distinct CDR3 sequences, with approximately 30% observed a single time. This specimen comes from a study of T-cell reconstitution after alpha-beta-depleted transplantation in children. The germline V gene has CDR1 SGHNT and CDR2 YENEEA. The V gene lost 1 base and the J gene lost 2 bases, with 10 bases spanning the gap. The CDR3 loop spans 15 amino acids. The genes are TRBV11-3 and TRBJ2-3; no firm D call. This clonotype originated in a human donor who donated a stem cell graft to a child with aplastic anemia. This sample comprised PBMCs from the stem cell graft donor, obtained from the stem cell graft. DNA of the CDR3: TGTGCCAGCAGCTTAGGAGATGGGTTCACAGATACGCAGTATTTT. The encoded protein is CASSLGDGFTDTQYF.